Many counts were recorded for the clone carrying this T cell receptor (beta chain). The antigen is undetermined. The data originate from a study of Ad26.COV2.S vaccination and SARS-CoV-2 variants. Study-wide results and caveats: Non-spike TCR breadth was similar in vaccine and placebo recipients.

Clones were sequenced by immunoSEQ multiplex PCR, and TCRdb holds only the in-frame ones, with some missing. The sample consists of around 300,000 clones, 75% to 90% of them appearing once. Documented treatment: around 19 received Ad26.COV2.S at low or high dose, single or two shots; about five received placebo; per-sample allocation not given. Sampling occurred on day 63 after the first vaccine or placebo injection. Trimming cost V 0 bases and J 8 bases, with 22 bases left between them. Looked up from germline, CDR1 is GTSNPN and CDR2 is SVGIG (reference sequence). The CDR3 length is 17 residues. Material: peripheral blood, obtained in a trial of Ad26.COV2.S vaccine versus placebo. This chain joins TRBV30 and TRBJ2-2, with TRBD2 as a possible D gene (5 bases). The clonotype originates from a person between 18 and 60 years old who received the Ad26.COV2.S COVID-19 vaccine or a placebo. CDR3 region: CAWSVPVLRNRGGELFF. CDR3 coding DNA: TGTGCCTGGAGTGTACCCGTTCTTCGGAACCGCGGGGGGGAGCTGTTTTTT. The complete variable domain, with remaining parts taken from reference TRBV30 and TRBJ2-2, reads SQTIHQWPATLVQPVGSPLSLECTVEGTSNPNLYWYRQAAGRGLQLLFYSVGIGQISSEVPQNLSASRPQDRQFILSSKKLLLSDSGFYLCAWSVPVLRNRGGELFFGEGSRLTVL.